This is a list of T cell receptor beta chains from one sample in a study of blood T cell repertoires in COVID-19. TCRdb keeps only in-frame clones here, not all; method: immunoSEQ multiplex PCR. The sample holds 120,000 to 150,000 clones; about 87% are singletons and the top ten take 0.95%. The sequenced material came from peripheral blood. The receptors stem from a woman aged 45-65 years with acute or convalescent COVID-19. Both conserved end residues are part of each CDR3. Fields, in order: CDR3 DNA, CDR3 protein, V gene, J gene, clone size, CDR3 length, D gene. D genes are given only for firm matches. For some rows the clone size is stated as once, few or many, or as a class when expanded; others skip it.

cdr3_nt: TGTGCCAGCTCACCCGGGACAGGCCCTGGCTACACCTTC
cdr3_aa: CASSPGTGPGYTF
v_call: TRBV18
j_call: TRBJ1-2
clone_size: -
cdr3_length: 13
d_call: TRBD1

cdr3_nt: TGCAGCGTTGAAGAGGGGGCCCGGGGCACTGAAGCTTTCTTT
cdr3_aa: CSVEEGARGTEAFF
v_call: TRBV29-1
j_call: TRBJ1-1
clone_size: -
cdr3_length: 14
d_call: -

cdr3_nt: TGTGCCATCAGTCCAAACAGCCTAACTAATGAAAAACTGTTTTTT
cdr3_aa: CAISPNSLTNEKLFF
v_call: TRBV10-3
j_call: TRBJ1-4
clone_size: -
cdr3_length: 15
d_call: -

cdr3_nt: TGCGCCAGCAGTGATGGCGGTGGGTCCTACAATGAGCAGTTCTTC
cdr3_aa: CASSDGGGSYNEQFF
v_call: TRBV10-2
j_call: TRBJ2-1
clone_size: once
cdr3_length: 15
d_call: -

cdr3_nt: TGTGCCAGCAACGAACCAGGGACAGGGGGAATGGGGGCCAACGTCCTGACTTTC
cdr3_aa: CASNEPGTGGMGANVLTF
v_call: TRBV7-3
j_call: TRBJ2-6
clone_size: -
cdr3_length: 18
d_call: TRBD1

cdr3_nt: TGTGCCAGCAGCTTGGGGCAGGGTACGGATAATTCACCCCTCCACTTT
cdr3_aa: CASSLGQGTDNSPLHF
v_call: TRBV5-4
j_call: TRBJ1-6
clone_size: -
cdr3_length: 16
d_call: -

cdr3_nt: TGTGCCAGCAGCCAAGAGCAGGGCTTTCAATCACCCCTCCACTTT
cdr3_aa: CASSQEQGFQSPLHF
v_call: TRBV4-2
j_call: TRBJ1-6
clone_size: -
cdr3_length: 15
d_call: -

cdr3_nt: TGTGCCTGGATGGGGGCCACTCCAGATACGCAGTATTTT
cdr3_aa: CAWMGATPDTQYF
v_call: TRBV30
j_call: TRBJ2-3
clone_size: -
cdr3_length: 13
d_call: -

cdr3_nt: TGTGCCAGCAGCCAAGAGAGTGCGGGCGGCTACACCTTC
cdr3_aa: CASSQESAGGYTF
v_call: TRBV3-1/TRBV3-2
j_call: TRBJ1-2
clone_size: -
cdr3_length: 13
d_call: -

cdr3_nt: TGTGCCAGCAGCCCAGATGCCGATGAGCAGTTCTTC
cdr3_aa: CASSPDADEQFF
v_call: TRBV27
j_call: TRBJ2-1
clone_size: -
cdr3_length: 12
d_call: -

cdr3_nt: TGCGCCAGCAGCTCGGGACTAGCGGGGAGATGGAATGAGCAGTTCTTC
cdr3_aa: CASSSGLAGRWNEQFF
v_call: TRBV5-1
j_call: TRBJ2-1
clone_size: -
cdr3_length: 16
d_call: TRBD2

cdr3_nt: TGCGCCAGCAGCTTGGCCCGGTCGTCGGGCAATGAGCAGTTCTTC
cdr3_aa: CASSLARSSGNEQFF
v_call: TRBV5-1
j_call: TRBJ2-1
clone_size: -
cdr3_length: 15
d_call: -

cdr3_nt: TGCGCCAGCAGCTTGGGGGGACTAGCGGAGCGCAATGAGCAGTTCTTC
cdr3_aa: CASSLGGLAERNEQFF
v_call: TRBV5-1
j_call: TRBJ2-1
clone_size: -
cdr3_length: 16
d_call: TRBD2

cdr3_nt: TGTGCCAGCAGGACTAGTAGGGCCACAGATACGCAGTATTTT
cdr3_aa: CASRTSRATDTQYF
v_call: TRBV6-5
j_call: TRBJ2-3
clone_size: -
cdr3_length: 14
d_call: -

cdr3_nt: TGTGCCAGCAGTGAGCGGGGGGGCTCCTACGAGCAGTACTTC
cdr3_aa: CASSERGGSYEQYF
v_call: TRBV6-4
j_call: TRBJ2-7
clone_size: -
cdr3_length: 14
d_call: TRBD2

cdr3_nt: TGTGCCTCCCAACAGGGCAGGGGGGATGAAGCTTTCTTT
cdr3_aa: CASQQGRGDEAFF
v_call: TRBV30
j_call: TRBJ1-1
clone_size: -
cdr3_length: 13
d_call: TRBD1

cdr3_nt: TGTGCCAGTAGTATTTCAGACACAGGCGAGCAGTACTTC
cdr3_aa: CASSISDTGEQYF
v_call: TRBV19
j_call: TRBJ2-7
clone_size: -
cdr3_length: 13
d_call: -

cdr3_nt: TGTGCCAGCAGCACAACGACTAGCGGGATTCTGTTCTTGAGATGGGGTGAGCAGTTCTTC
cdr3_aa: CASSTTTSGILFLRWGEQFF
v_call: TRBV21-1
j_call: TRBJ2-1
clone_size: -
cdr3_length: 20
d_call: -

cdr3_nt: TGCGCCAGCAGCTTGACTAGCGGGAGTACAGATACGCAGTATTTT
cdr3_aa: CASSLTSGSTDTQYF
v_call: TRBV5-1
j_call: TRBJ2-3
clone_size: -
cdr3_length: 15
d_call: TRBD2

cdr3_nt: TGTGCCTGGAGTGAGGGGGCGGGTAATGAAAAACTGTTTTTT
cdr3_aa: CAWSEGAGNEKLFF
v_call: TRBV30
j_call: TRBJ1-4
clone_size: once
cdr3_length: 14
d_call: TRBD1

cdr3_nt: TGTGCCAGCAGCATTGGACTAGCGGGGAGCTCCTACGAGCAGTACTTC
cdr3_aa: CASSIGLAGSSYEQYF
v_call: TRBV11-2
j_call: TRBJ2-7
clone_size: -
cdr3_length: 16
d_call: TRBD2

cdr3_nt: TGTGCCAGCTCACCGTCTCCGGGGATGAGCTCTGGAAACACCATATATTTT
cdr3_aa: CASSPSPGMSSGNTIYF
v_call: TRBV18
j_call: TRBJ1-3
clone_size: -
cdr3_length: 17
d_call: -

cdr3_nt: TGTGCCAGCAGCTTAGTAGGGGGCAACAGCGCAGATACGCAGTATTTT
cdr3_aa: CASSLVGGNSADTQYF
v_call: TRBV7-3
j_call: TRBJ2-3
clone_size: -
cdr3_length: 16
d_call: TRBD1

cdr3_nt: TGTGCCAGCAGCACACGCGCTGGGACAGGGGCCAACGTCCTGACTTTC
cdr3_aa: CASSTRAGTGANVLTF
v_call: TRBV5-4
j_call: TRBJ2-6
clone_size: -
cdr3_length: 16
d_call: -